The rows below give T cell receptor beta chains drawn from one sample of a study of blood T cell repertoires in COVID-19. TCRdb's copy holds only in-frame clones and misses some; the assay was immunoSEQ multiplex PCR. The sample lists fewer than 350,000 clones; 87% were seen once. Sequenced sample: peripheral blood. The receptors here all came from a woman aged 45-59 years who had recovered from COVID-19. The CDR3 runs from the conserved cysteine through the conserved F or W. The D gene is left open where the match is weak. Size is omitted from some rows. Given values are once, few, many or a class for expanded clones.

clone size	V gene	D gene	J gene	CDR3 DNA	CDR3 protein
-	TRBV19	TRBD2	TRBJ2-4	TGTGCCAGTAGTAGGGGACTAGCGGGGACGAGGGGCATTCAGTACTTC	CASSRGLAGTRGIQYF
-	TRBV7-2	TRBD1	TRBJ2-5	TGTGCCAGCAGCCCGGACAGGAACTTAGCAGAGACCCAGTACTTC	CASSPDRNLAETQYF
-	TRBV15	TRBD2	TRBJ2-5	TGTGCCACCGAACTAGCGGGGCAATCGCAAGAGACCCAGTACTTC	CATELAGQSQETQYF
-	TRBV3-1/TRBV3-2	TRBD1	TRBJ1-4	TGTGCCAGCAGCACCAGGGGGTTGGGGGAAAAACTGTTTTTT	CASSTRGLGEKLFF
-	TRBV2	-	TRBJ2-1	TGTGCCAGCAGTGGCTCGGTAGACGGGAGAGGGTACAATGAGCAGTTCTTC	CASSGSVDGRGYNEQFF
once	TRBV12-3/TRBV12-4	TRBD1	TRBJ1-2	TGTGCCAGCAGTCGGGACAGCTATGGCTACACCTTC	CASSRDSYGYTF
-	TRBV28	-	TRBJ2-3	TGTGCCAGCAGCCACGGAGGGGCAGATACGCAGTATTTT	CASSHGGADTQYF
-	TRBV3-1/TRBV3-2	TRBD1	TRBJ1-4	TGTGCCAGCTCCCCAGGGGGCGGAACTAATGAAAAACTGTTTTTT	CASSPGGGTNEKLFF
-	TRBV5-4	TRBD2	TRBJ2-3	TGTGCCAGCAGCTTGGATTTAGCGGGGGCCCGGGGCACAGATACGCAGTATTTT	CASSLDLAGARGTDTQYF
-	TRBV28	-	TRBJ1-6	TGTGCCAGCAGTTTATCGGGTAGTTATTCACCCCTCCACTTT	CASSLSGSYSPLHF
few	TRBV28	-	TRBJ2-1	TGTGCCAGCAGTTTTTTGGGGCGGGAAGGATACAATGAGCAGTTCTTC	CASSFLGREGYNEQFF
once	TRBV4-3	-	TRBJ1-1	TGCGCCAGCAGCCAAGATGGGGCAGGGCACACTGAAGCTTTCTTT	CASSQDGAGHTEAFF
-	TRBV7-3	TRBD1	TRBJ2-5	TGTGCCAGCAGCCGGGACAGCCAAGAGACCCAGTACTTC	CASSRDSQETQYF
-	TRBV9	TRBD2	TRBJ2-1	TGTGCCAGCAGCGTGTTGGGACTAGCGGGAGTTGGGGCAGGAAATGAGCAGTTCTTC	CASSVLGLAGVGAGNEQFF
-	TRBV18	TRBD1	TRBJ1-1	TGTGCCAGCTCACCTCGGGACAGCTCGAACACTGAAGCTTTCTTT	CASSPRDSSNTEAFF
-	TRBV19	-	TRBJ1-2	TGTGCCAGCAGAAGGGGGGGCTATGGCTACACCTTC	CASRRGGYGYTF
-	TRBV19	-	TRBJ2-3	TGTGCCAGCTCGACAGGTAGTATAGATACGCAGTATTTT	CASSTGSIDTQYF
-	TRBV18	-	TRBJ2-7	TGTGCCAGCTCACTTACCGGTCCCTACGAGCAGTACTTC	CASSLTGPYEQYF
-	TRBV4-3	-	TRBJ1-2	TGCGCCAGCAGCCAAGATTTTACGGGACACCGAAACTATGGCTACACCTTC	CASSQDFTGHRNYGYTF
-	TRBV15	TRBD2	TRBJ2-3	TGTGCCACCAGGCCGAGAGGGGGGACTAGCGACACAGATACGCAGTATTTT	CATRPRGGTSDTDTQYF
-	TRBV6-5	-	TRBJ2-2	TGTGCCAGCACGGGCAGAGGGACCGGGGAGCTGTTTTTT	CASTGRGTGELFF
-	TRBV6-5	TRBD1	TRBJ2-7	TGTGCCAGCAGTCGAGGACAGGGGGCGCGGTACGAGCAGTACTTC	CASSRGQGARYEQYF
-	TRBV19	TRBD2	TRBJ2-3	TGTGCCAGTGGGAATAGCGGGGGGGCCACAGATACGCAGTATTTT	CASGNSGGATDTQYF
-	TRBV18	TRBD1	TRBJ1-3	TGTGCCAGCTCACCGCGGACAGGGAATGGAAACACCATATATTTT	CASSPRTGNGNTIYF
-	TRBV28	-	TRBJ1-1	TGTGCCAGCAGGACAGGTGGCACTGAAGCTTTCTTT	CASRTGGTEAFF
-	TRBV27	-	TRBJ1-2	TGTGCCAGCAGTTTCTCTGGGGGGGCGTTTGGCTACACCTTC	CASSFSGGAFGYTF
-	TRBV7-6	TRBD1	TRBJ2-5	TGTGCCAGCAGCTTAGTCCCGGACAGGGACGAGACCCAGTACTTC	CASSLVPDRDETQYF
-	TRBV23-1	TRBD1	TRBJ2-7	TGCGCCAGCAGTCAAGGCAGACGGGACAGTCGACCCGAGCAGTACTTC	CASSQGRRDSRPEQYF
once	TRBV27	TRBD2	TRBJ2-5	TGTGCCAGCAGTTTAGGAGCGGGAGGTGAGACCCAGTACTTC	CASSLGAGGETQYF